What follows is one T cell receptor beta chain and its context. The data stem from a study of OX40 agonist ivuxolimab in advanced cancers. Study at large: Enrolled patients in dose escalation had cancers that were hepatocellular carcinoma, melanoma, renal cell or head and neck cancer.

The CDR3 is made up of 16 amino acids. V dropped 3 bases and J dropped 6; count of bases not matched to a gene: 9. Germline V lookup: CDR1 LNHDA, CDR2 SQIVND (reference sequence). Libraries were prepared by immunoSEQ multiplex PCR; TCRdb keeps only in-frame clonotypes and omits some of them. The table lists roughly 56,000 clones, approximately 86% of them singletons. The V call is TRBV19, the J call TRBJ1-5; TRBD1 matches at 9 bases. This receptor was taken from an adult with an advanced solid tumor such as melanoma, head and neck, liver or kidney cancer. The sample here was CD4+ or CD8+ T cells sorted from blood, taken in a trial of the OX40 agonist ivuxolimab. The CDR3 is CASSIWTGDSGQPQHF. The CDR3, as DNA: TGTGCCAGTAGTATTTGGACAGGGGATTCGGGTCAGCCCCAGCATTTT.